This TCR beta chain was observed in a study of T cell responses to AZD1222 COVID-19 vaccine. Generated by immunoSEQ multiplex PCR, the TCRdb table keeps only in-frame clones and is missing some. The sample has about 180,000 clones; around 90% are singletons. Trimming took off 0 bases at V and 1 base at J, with 10 bases between the two ends. CDR1 and CDR2 (germline): SGHRS, YFSETQ. The CDR3 is 15 amino acids. The chain joins TRBV5-1 to TRBJ1-2, with D tentatively TRBD1 (5 bases). The receptor's source is an adult who received the AZD1222 COVID-19 vaccine. The sample in question was peripheral blood, obtained 28 days after the second AZD1222 dose. The CDR3 coding sequence is TGCGCCAGCAGCTTGGCGGGGACGAGTAACTATGGCTACACCTTC. This encodes CASSLAGTSNYGYTF. Looking up the rest from reference TRBV5-1 and TRBJ1-2 gives the full variable domain: KAGVTQTPRYLIKTRGQQVTLSCSPISGHRSVSWYQQTPGQGLQFLFEYFSETQRNKGNFPGRFSGRQFSNSRSEMNVSTLELGDSALYLCASSLAGTSNYGYTFGSGTRLTVV.